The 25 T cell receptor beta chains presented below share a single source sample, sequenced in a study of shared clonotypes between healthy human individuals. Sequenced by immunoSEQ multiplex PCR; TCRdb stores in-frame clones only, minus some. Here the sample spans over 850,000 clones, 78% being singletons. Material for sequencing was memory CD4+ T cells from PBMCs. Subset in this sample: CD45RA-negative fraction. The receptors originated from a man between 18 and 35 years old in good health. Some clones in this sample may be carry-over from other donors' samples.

CDR3 DNA sequence: TGTGCCAGCAGTTACTCTATTTCAGGGCTCTATGGCTACACCTTC. Translated: CASSYSISGLYGYTF. This sequence joins TRBV6-5 and TRBJ1-2; a weak D match, TRBD1 (5 bases). CDR1 MNHEY and CDR2 SVGAGI come from the germline V gene. V lost 0 bases and J 4 bases, leaving 12 bases between the germline ends. The CDR3 length is 15 residues.

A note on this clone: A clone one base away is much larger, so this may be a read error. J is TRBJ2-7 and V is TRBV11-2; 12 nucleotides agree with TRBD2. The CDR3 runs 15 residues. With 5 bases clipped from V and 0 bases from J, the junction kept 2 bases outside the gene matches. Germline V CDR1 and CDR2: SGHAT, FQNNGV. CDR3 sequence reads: CASSPTSGSSYEQYF. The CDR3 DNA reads TGTGCCAGCAGCCCGACTAGCGGGAGCTCCTACGAGCAGTACTTC.

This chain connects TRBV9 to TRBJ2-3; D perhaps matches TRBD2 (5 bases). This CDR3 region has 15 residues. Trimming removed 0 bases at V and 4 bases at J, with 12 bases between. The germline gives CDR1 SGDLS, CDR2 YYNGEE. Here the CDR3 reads CASSVGSGSADTQYF. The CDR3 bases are TGTGCCAGCAGCGTAGGATCGGGGAGCGCAGATACGCAGTATTTT.

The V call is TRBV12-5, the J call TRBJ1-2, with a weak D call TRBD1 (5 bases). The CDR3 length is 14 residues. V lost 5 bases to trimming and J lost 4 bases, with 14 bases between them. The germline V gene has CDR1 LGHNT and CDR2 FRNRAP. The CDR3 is CASGRGEGLYGYTF. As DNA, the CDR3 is TGTGCTAGTGGTCGGGGGGAGGGACTCTATGGCTACACCTTC. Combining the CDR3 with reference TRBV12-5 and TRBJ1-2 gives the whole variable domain DARVTQTPRHKVTEMGQEVTMRCQPILGHNTVFWYRQTMMQGLELLAYFRNRAPLDDSGMPKDRFSAEMPDATLATLKIQPSEPRDSAVYFCASGRGEGLYGYTFGSGTRLTVV.

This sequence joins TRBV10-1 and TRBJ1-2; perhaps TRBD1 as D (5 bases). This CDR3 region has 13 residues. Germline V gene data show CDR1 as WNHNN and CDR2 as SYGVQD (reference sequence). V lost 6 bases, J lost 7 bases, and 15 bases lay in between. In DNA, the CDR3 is TGCGCCAGCAGCCCTGGGGGGGAGTTTGGCTACACCTTC. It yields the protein CASSPGGEFGYTF.

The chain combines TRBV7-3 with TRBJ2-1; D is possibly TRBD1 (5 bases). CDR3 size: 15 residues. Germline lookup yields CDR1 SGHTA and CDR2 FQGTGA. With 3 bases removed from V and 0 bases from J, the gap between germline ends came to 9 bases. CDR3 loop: CASSLAGHSYNEQFF. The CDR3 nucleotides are TGTGCCAGCAGCTTGGCAGGGCACTCCTACAATGAGCAGTTCTTC. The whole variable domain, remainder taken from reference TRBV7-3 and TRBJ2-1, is GAGVSQTPSNKVTEKGKYVELRCDPISGHTALYWYRQSLGQGPEFLIYFQGTGAADDSGLPNDRFFAVRPEGSVSTLKIQRTERGDSAVYLCASSLAGHSYNEQFFGPGTRLTVL.

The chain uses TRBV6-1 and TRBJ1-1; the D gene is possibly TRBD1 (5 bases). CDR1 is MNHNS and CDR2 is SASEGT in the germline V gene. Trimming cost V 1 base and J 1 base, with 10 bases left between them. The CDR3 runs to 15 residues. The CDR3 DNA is TGTGCCAGCAGTGAAGTGGCGGGACGGAACACTGAAGCTTTCTTT. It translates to CASSEVAGRNTEAFF.

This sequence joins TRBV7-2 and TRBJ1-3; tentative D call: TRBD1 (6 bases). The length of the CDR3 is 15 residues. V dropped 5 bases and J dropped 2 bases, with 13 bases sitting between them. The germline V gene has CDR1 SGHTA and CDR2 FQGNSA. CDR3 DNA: TGTGCCAGCAGCCTCACCACAGGGACTGGAAACACCATATATTTT. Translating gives CASSLTTGTGNTIYF.

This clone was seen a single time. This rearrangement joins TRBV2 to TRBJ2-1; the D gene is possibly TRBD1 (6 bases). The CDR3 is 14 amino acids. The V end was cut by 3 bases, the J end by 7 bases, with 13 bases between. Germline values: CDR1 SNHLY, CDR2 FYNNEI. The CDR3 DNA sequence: TGTGCCAGCAGTGACCGAGGGGGAAGTAATGAGCAGTTCTTC. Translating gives CASSDRGGSNEQFF. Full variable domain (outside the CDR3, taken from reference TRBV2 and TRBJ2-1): EPEVTQTPSHQVTQMGQEVILRCVPISNHLYFYWYRQILGQKVEFLVSFYNNEISEKSEIFDDQFSVERPDGSNFTLKIRSTKLEDSAMYFCASSDRGGSNEQFFGPGTRLTVL.

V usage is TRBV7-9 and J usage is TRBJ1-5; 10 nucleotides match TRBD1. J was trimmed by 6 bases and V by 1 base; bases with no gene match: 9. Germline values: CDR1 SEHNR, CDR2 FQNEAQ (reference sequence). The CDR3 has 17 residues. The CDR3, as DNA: TGTGCCAGCAGCTTAGGCTCCGGGACAGGGGCCGGTCAGCCCCAGCATTTT. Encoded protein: CASSLGSGTGAGQPQHF. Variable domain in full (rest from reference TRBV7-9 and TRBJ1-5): DTGVSQNPRHKITKRGQNVTFRCDPISEHNRLYWYRQTLGQGPEFLTYFQNEAQLEKSRLLSDRFSAERPKGSFSTLEIQRTEQGDSAMYLCASSLGSGTGAGQPQHFGDGTRLSIL.

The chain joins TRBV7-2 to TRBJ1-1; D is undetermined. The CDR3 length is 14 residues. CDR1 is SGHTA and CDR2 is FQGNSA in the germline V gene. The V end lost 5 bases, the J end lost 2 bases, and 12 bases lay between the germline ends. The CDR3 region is CASSRRSGNTEAFF. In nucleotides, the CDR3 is TGTGCCAGCAGCCGACGATCCGGAAACACTGAAGCTTTCTTT.

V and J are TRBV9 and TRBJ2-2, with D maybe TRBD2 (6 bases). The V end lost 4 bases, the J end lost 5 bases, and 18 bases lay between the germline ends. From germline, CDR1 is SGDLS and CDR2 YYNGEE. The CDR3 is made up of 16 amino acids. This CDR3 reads CASSLRDLTETGELFF. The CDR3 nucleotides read TGTGCCAGCAGCCTCCGGGACTTGACTGAGACCGGGGAGCTGTTTTTT.

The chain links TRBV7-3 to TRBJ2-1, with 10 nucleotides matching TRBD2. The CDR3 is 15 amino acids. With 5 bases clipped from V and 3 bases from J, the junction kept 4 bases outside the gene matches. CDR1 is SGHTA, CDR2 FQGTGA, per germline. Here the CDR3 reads CASSPLAGNYNEQFF. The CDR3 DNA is TGTGCCAGCAGCCCACTAGCGGGGAACTACAATGAGCAGTTCTTC.

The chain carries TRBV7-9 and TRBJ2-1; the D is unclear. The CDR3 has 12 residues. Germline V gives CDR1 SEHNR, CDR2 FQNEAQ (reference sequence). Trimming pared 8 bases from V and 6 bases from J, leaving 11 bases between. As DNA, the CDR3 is TGTGCCAGCCGCCTGGTGGGCAATGAGCAGTTCTTC. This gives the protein CASRLVGNEQFF.

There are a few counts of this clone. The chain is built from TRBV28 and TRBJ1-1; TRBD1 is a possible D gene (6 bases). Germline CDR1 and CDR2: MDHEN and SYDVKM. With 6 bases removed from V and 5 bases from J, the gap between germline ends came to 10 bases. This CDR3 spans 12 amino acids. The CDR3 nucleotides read TGTGCCAGCAGAGACGGGACAACTGAAGCTTTCTTT. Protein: CASRDGTTEAFF.

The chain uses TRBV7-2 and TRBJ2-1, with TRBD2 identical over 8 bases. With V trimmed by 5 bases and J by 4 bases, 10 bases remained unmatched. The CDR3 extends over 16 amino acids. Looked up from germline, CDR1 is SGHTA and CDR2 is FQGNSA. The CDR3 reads CASSLPETSVYNEQFF. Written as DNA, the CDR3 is TGTGCCAGCAGCCTCCCCGAGACTAGCGTATACAATGAGCAGTTCTTC.

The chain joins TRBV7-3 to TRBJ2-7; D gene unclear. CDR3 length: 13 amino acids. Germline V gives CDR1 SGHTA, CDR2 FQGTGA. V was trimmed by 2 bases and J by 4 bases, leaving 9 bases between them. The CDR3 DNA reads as TGTGCCAGCAGCTTAGGCTCAGCGTACGAGCAGTACTTC. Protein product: CASSLGSAYEQYF.

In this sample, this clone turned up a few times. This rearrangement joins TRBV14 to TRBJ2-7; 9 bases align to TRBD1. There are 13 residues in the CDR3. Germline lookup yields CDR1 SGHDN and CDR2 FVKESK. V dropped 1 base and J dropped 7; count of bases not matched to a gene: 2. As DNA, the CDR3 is TGTGCCAGCAGCCAAGTGGGGACAGGGGAGCAGTACTTC. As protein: CASSQVGTGEQYF.

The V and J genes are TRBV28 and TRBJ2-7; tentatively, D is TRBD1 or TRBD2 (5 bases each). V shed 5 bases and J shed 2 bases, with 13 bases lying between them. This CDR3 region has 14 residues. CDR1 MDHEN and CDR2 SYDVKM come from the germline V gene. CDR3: CASSPSGATYEQYF. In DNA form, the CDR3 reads TGTGCCAGCAGTCCCTCCGGGGCTACCTACGAGCAGTACTTC.

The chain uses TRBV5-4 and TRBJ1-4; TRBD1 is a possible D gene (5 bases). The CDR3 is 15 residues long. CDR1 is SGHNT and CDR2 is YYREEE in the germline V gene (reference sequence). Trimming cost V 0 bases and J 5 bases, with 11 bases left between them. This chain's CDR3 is CASSLGEGRNEKLFF. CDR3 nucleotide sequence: TGTGCCAGCAGCTTGGGGGAGGGGCGGAATGAAAAACTGTTTTTT.

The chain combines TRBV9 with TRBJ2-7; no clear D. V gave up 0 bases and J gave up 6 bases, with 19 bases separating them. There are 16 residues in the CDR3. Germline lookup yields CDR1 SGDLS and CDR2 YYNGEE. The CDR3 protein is CASSVAGGKPRSEQYF. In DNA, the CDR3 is TGTGCCAGCAGCGTAGCGGGCGGAAAGCCTCGCTCCGAGCAGTACTTC.

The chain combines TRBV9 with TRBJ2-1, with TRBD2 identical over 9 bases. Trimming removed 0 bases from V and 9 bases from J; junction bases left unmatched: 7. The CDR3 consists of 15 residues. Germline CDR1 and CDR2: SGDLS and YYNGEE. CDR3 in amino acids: CASSVALREGSEQFF. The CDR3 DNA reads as TGTGCCAGCAGCGTAGCTTTGCGGGAGGGGAGTGAGCAGTTCTTC.

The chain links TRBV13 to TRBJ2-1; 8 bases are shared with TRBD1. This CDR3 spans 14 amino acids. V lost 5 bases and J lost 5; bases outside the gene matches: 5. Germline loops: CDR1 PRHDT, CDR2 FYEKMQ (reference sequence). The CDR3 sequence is CASSRWTGNNEQFF. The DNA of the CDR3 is TGTGCCAGCAGCAGATGGACAGGGAACAATGAGCAGTTCTTC.

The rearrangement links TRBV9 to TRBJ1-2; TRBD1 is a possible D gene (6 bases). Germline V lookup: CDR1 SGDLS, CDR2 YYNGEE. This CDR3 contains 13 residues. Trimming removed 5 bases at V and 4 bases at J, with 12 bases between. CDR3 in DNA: TGTGCCAGCAGTTTATCAGGGGCCTATGGCTACACCTTC. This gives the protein CASSLSGAYGYTF.

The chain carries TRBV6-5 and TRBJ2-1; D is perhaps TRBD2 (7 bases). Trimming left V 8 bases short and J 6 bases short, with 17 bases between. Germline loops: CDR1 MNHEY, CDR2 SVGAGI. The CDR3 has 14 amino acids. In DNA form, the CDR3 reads TGTGCCAGCGGGGAGGGGGGGATTAGCAATGAGCAGTTCTTC. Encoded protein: CASGEGGISNEQFF.